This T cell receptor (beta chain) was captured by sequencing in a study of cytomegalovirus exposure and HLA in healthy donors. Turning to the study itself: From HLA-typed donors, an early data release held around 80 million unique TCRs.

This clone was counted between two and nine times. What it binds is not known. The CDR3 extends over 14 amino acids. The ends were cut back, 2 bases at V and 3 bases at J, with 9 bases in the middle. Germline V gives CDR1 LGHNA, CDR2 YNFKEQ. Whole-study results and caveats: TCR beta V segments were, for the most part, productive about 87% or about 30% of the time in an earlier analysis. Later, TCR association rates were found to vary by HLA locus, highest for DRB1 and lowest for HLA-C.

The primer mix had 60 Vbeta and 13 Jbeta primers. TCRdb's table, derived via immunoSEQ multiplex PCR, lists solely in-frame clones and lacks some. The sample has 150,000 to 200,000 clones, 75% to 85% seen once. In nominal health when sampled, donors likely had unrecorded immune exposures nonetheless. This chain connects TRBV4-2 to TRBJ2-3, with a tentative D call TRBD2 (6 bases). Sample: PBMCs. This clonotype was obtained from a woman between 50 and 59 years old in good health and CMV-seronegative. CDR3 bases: TGTGCCAGCAGCCAAAACCTAGCGACAGATACGCAGTATTTT. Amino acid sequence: CASSQNLATDTQYF.